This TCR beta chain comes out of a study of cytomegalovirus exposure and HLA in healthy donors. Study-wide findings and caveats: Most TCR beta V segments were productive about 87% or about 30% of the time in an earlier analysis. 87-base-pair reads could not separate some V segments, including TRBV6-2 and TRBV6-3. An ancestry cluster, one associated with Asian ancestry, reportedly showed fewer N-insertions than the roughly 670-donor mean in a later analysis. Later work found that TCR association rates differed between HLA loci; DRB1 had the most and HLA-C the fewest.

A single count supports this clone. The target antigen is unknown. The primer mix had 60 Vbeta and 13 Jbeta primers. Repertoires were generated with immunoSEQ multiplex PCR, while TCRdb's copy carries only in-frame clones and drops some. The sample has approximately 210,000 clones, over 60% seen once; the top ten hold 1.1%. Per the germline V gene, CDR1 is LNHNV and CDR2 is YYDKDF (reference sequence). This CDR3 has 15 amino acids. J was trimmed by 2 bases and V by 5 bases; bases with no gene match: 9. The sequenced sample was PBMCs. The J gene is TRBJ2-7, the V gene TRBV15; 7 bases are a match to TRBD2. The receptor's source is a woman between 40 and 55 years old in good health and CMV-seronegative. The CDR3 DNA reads TGTGCCACCAGCGCGTCTAGCGGACTTACCTACGAGCAGTACTTC. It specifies CATSASSGLTYEQYF.